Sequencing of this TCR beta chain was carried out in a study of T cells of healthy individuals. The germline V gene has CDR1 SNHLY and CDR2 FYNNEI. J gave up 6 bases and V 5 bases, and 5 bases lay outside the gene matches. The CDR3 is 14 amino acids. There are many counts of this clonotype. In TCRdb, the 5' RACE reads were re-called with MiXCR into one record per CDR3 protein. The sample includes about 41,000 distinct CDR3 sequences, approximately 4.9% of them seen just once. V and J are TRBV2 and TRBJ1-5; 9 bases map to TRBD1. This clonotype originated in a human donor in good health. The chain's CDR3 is CASSTQGAGQPQHF. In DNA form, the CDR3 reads TGTGCCAGCAGTACACAGGGGGCGGGTCAGCCCCAGCATTTT. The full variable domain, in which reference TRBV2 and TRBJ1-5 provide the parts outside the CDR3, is EPEVTQTPSHQVTQMGQEVILRCVPISNHLYFYWYRQILGQKVEFLVSFYNNEISEKSEIFDDQFSVERPDGSNFTLKIRSTKLEDSAMYFCASSTQGAGQPQHFGDGTRLSIL.